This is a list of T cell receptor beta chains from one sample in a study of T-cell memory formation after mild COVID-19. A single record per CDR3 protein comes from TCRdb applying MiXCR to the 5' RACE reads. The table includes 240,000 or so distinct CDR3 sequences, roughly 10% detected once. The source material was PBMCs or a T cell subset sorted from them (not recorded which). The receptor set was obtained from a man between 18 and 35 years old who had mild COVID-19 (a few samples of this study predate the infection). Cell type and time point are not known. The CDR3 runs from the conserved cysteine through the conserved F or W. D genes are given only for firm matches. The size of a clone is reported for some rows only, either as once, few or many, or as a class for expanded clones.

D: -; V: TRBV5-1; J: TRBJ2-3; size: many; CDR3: CASSLNGQGDTQYF; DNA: TGCGCCAGCAGCTTAAACGGCCAGGGGGATACGCAGTATTTT
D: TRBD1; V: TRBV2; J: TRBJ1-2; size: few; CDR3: CASSATGGFYGYTF; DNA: TGTGCCAGCAGTGCGACAGGGGGCTTCTATGGCTACACCTTC
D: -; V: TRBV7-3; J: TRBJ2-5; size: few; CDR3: CASSATAQETQYF; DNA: TGTGCCAGCAGCGCGACAGCCCAAGAGACCCAGTACTTC
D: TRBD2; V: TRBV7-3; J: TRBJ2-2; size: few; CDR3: CASSPLPPSGGRGGTAGELFF; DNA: TGTGCCAGCAGCCCCCTACCCCCTAGCGGGGGCCGAGGAGGGACCGCCGGGGAGCTGTTTTTT
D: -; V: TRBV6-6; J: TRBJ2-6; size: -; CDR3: CASSYRGLSSGANVLTF; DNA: TGTGCCAGCAGTTACCGGGGCCTAAGCTCTGGGGCCAACGTCCTGACTTTC
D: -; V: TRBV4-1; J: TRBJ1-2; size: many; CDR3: CASSQDRGVGYGYTF; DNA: TGCGCCAGCAGCCAAGATCGCGGGGTAGGCTATGGCTACACCTTC
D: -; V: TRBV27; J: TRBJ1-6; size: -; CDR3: CATGTSNSPLHF; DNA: TGTGCGACGGGAACTTCTAATTCACCCCTCCACTTT
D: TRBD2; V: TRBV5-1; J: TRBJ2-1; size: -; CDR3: CASSLAWSSGAGNEQFF; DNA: TGCGCCAGCAGCTTGGCCTGGAGTAGCGGGGCGGGGAATGAGCAGTTCTTC
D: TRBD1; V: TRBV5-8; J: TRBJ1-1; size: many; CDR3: CASSRGTAINTEAFF; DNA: TGTGCCAGCAGCCGTGGGACAGCGATAAACACTGAAGCTTTCTTT
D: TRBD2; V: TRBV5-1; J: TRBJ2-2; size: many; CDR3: CASSGGLAGNTGELFF; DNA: TGCGCCAGCAGCGGGGGACTAGCGGGGAACACCGGGGAGCTGTTTTTT
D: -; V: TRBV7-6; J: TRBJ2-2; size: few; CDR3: CASSLAKLGTGELFF; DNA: TGTGCCAGCAGCTTAGCCAAACTAGGAACCGGGGAGCTGTTTTTT
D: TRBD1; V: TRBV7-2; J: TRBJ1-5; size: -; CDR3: CASSWDRNQPQHF; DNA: TGTGCCAGCAGCTGGGACAGGAATCAGCCCCAGCATTTT
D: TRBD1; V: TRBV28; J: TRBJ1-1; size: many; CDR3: CASRPGGPNTEAFF; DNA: TGTGCCAGCAGACCAGGGGGCCCGAACACTGAAGCTTTCTTT
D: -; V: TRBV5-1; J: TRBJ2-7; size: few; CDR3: CASSPGGFYEQYF; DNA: TGCGCCAGCAGCCCCGGCGGTTTCTACGAGCAGTACTTC
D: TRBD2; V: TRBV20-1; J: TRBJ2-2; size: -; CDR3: CSARSPGGAVGELFF; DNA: TGCAGTGCTAGAAGTCCCGGGGGGGCTGTCGGGGAGCTGTTTTTT
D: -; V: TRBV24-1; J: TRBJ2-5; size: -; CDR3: CATGQGGETQYF; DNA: TGTGCCACCGGCCAGGGTGGGGAGACCCAGTACTTC
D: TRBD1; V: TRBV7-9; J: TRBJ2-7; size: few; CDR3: CASSWTGDQQYF; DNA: TGTGCCAGCAGCTGGACAGGGGACCAACAGTACTTC
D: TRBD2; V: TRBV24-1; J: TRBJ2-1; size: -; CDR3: CATSDDTSGGYNEQFF; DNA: TGTGCCACCAGTGATGATACTAGCGGGGGCTACAATGAGCAGTTCTTC
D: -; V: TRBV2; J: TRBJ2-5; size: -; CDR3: CATTTQETQYF; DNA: TGTGCCACAACAACACAAGAGACCCAGTACTTC
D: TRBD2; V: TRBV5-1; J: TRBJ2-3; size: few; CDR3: CASSLYTSGGAITQYF; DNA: TGCGCCAGCAGCTTGTATACTAGCGGGGGGGCAATTACGCAGTATTTT
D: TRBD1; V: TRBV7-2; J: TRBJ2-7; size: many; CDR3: CASNRGQTYEQYF; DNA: TGTGCCAGCAACCGGGGACAGACCTACGAGCAGTACTTC
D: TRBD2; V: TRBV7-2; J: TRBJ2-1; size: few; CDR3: CASNLKPVGGSNEQFF; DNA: TGTGCCAGCAACCTTAAGCCGGTGGGGGGGTCAAATGAGCAGTTCTTC
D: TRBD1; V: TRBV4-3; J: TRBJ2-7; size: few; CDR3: CASSQVGQGILEQYF; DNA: TGCGCCAGCAGCCAAGTCGGACAGGGAATCCTCGAGCAGTACTTC
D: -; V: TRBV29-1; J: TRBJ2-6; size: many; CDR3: CSVERDTDSGANVLTF; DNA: TGCAGCGTTGAGAGGGACACTGACTCTGGGGCCAACGTCCTGACTTTC
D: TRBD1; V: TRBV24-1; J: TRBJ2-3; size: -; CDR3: CATPTPGTGANSTDTQYF; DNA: TGTGCCACCCCCACCCCGGGGACAGGGGCTAATAGCACAGATACGCAGTATTTT
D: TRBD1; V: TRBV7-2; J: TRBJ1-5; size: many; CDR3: CASTEGTGNQPQHF; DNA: TGTGCCAGCACCGAAGGGACAGGCAATCAGCCCCAGCATTTT
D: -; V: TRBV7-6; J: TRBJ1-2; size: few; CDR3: CASSSPGHFGGYTF; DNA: TGTGCCAGCAGCTCCCCGGGACACTTCGGCGGCTACACCTTC
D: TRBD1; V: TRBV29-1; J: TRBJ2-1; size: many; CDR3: CSLIGTDSYNEQFF; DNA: TGCAGTCTAATAGGGACAGACTCCTACAATGAGCAGTTCTTC
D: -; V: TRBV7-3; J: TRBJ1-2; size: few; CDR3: CASSPNHTGRRSF; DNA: TGTGCCAGCAGCCCCAATCATACAGGGAGAAGGTCCTTC
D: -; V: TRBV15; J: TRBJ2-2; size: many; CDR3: CATSPRTALTGELFF; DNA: TGTGCCACCAGTCCCCGGACAGCGCTCACCGGGGAGCTGTTTTTT
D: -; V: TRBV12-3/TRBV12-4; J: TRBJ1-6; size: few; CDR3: CASSFRGSYSPLHF; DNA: TGTGCCAGCAGTTTTAGAGGTAGTTATTCACCCCTCCACTTT
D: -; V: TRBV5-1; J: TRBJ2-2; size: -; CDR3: CASSVGGLNTGELFF; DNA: TGCGCCAGCAGCGTGGGGGGACTCAACACCGGGGAGCTGTTTTTT
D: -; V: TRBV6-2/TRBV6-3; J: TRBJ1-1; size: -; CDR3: CASSAYGGMNTEAFF; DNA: TGTGCCAGCAGTGCCTACGGAGGAATGAACACTGAAGCTTTCTTT
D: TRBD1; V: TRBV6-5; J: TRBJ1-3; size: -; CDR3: CASSPRTGAGNTIYF; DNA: TGTGCCAGCAGTCCCCGGACAGGGGCAGGAAACACCATATATTTT
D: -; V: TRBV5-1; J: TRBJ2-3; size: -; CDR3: CASSTDTGSTDTQYF; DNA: TGCGCCAGCAGCACCGACACTGGTAGCACAGATACGCAGTATTTT
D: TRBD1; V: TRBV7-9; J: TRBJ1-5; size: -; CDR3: CASSRTGEHQPQHF; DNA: TGTGCCAGCAGCAGGACAGGAGAGCATCAGCCCCAGCATTTT
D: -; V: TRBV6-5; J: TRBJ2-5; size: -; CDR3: CASSYSGPPGETQYF; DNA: TGTGCCAGCAGTTACTCGGGACCTCCTGGGGAGACCCAGTACTTC
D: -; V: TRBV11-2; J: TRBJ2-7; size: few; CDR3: CASSPHPDEQYF; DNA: TGTGCCAGCAGCCCCCACCCCGACGAGCAGTACTTC
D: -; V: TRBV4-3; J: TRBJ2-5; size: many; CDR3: CASSQVWFRETQYF; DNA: TGCGCCAGCAGCCAAGTTTGGTTCCGAGAGACCCAGTACTTC
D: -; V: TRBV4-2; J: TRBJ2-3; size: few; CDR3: CASSQDLMGSGPDTQYF; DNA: TGTGCCAGCAGCCAAGACTTGATGGGATCGGGTCCAGATACGCAGTATTTT
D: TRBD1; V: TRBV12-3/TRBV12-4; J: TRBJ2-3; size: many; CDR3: CASSADRALSTDTQYF; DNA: TGTGCCAGCAGTGCAGACAGGGCCCTTAGCACAGATACGCAGTATTTT
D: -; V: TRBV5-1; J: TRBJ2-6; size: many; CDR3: CASRDISGANVLTF; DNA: TGCGCCAGCAGGGACATATCTGGGGCCAACGTCCTGACTTTC
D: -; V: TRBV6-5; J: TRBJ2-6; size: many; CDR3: CAIGQGYTGANVLTF; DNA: TGTGCCATTGGCCAGGGATATACCGGGGCCAACGTCCTGACTTTC